The rows below give T cell receptor beta chains drawn from one sample of a study of CD8+ T cells in alopecia areata. The table came from immunoSEQ multiplex PCR; TCRdb's copy has only in-frame clones and leaves some out. The sample records tens of thousands of clones, 51% being singletons. Input material: NKG2D-high CD8+ T cells sorted from blood. These receptors all come from a human donor with alopecia areata. Both conserved end residues are part of each CDR3. Fields, in order: CDR3 DNA, CDR3 protein, D gene, clone size, V gene, J gene. A D gene is named only where the DNA matches it firmly. Clone sizes are given selectively: once, few, many, or a class where the clone is expanded.

CDR3nt: TGCAGCGTTGAAGAACAAGGGGGAGAGCAGTACTTC
CDR3aa: CSVEEQGGEQYF
d_gene: -
abundance: few
v_gene: TRBV29-1
j_gene: TRBJ2-7

CDR3nt: TGTGCCAGCAGCTTGGGGCTAGATTTAGTCTTC
CDR3aa: CASSLGLDLVF
d_gene: -
abundance: few
v_gene: TRBV5-4
j_gene: TRBJ2-1

CDR3nt: TGCAGCGTTGAAGATCCTGTAGACAGCTTGGGAGAGCAGTACTTC
CDR3aa: CSVEDPVDSLGEQYF
d_gene: -
abundance: -
v_gene: TRBV29-1
j_gene: TRBJ2-7

CDR3nt: TGTGCCAGCAGCCCAGCTTTAGCACAGGGTCCCGAGCAGTACTTC
CDR3aa: CASSPALAQGPEQYF
d_gene: -
abundance: -
v_gene: TRBV11-2
j_gene: TRBJ2-7

CDR3nt: TGTGCCAGCAGCTTGCACCTCGGACAGGGAACGCAGGATGAGCAGTTCTTC
CDR3aa: CASSLHLGQGTQDEQFF
d_gene: TRBD1
abundance: -
v_gene: TRBV11-3
j_gene: TRBJ2-1